The clone carrying this TCR beta chain was observed once. This table comes from immunoSEQ multiplex PCR, and its TCRdb copy is limited to in-frame clones, with some not included. The sample consists of 55,000 to 75,000 clones, 75% to 95% of them appearing once. Germline loops: CDR1 MNHEY, CDR2 SMNVEV (reference sequence). The J segment lost 2 bases and the V segment lost 6 bases, leaving 4 bases of the junction unmatched. This CDR3 is built from 14 residues. This sample was taken from a study of technical replicates of blood from a few donors. The source is a human donor in good health. Some clones in this sample may be carry-over from other donors' samples. Sequenced: PBMCs. The genes are TRBV27 and TRBJ2-7; 10 bases map to TRBD1. This CDR3 reads CASRAGQGTYEQYF. The CDR3 DNA reads TGTGCCAGCAGGGCGGGACAGGGGACCTACGAGCAGTACTTC.